A selection of T cell receptor beta chains follows, all from one sample in a study of T cells in Graves' hyperthyroidism and ophthalmopathy. TCRdb re-called the multiplex PCR reads through MiXCR, storing one row per CDR3 protein. Of approximately 430,000 distinct CDR3 sequences in the sample, 15% to 19% were seen once. Sequencing was performed on blood. The origin of the receptors is a woman aged 18-35 years with Graves' hyperthyroidism. CDR3s include the opening cysteine and the closing phenylalanine or tryptophan. A D gene is named only where the DNA matches it firmly. Size is stated for part of the rows, as once, few or many counts, or as a class when the clone is expanded.

clone size | J gene | D gene | V gene | CDR3 protein | CDR3 DNA
many | TRBJ1-5 | . | TRBV2 | CASSNRVNQPQHF | TGTGCCAGCAGTAACAGGGTCAATCAGCCCCAGCATTTT
. | TRBJ2-3 | . | TRBV7-2 | CASSYGTFTSDTQYF | TGTGCCAGCAGCTATGGGACTTTCACCTCAGATACGCAGTATTTT
many | TRBJ2-7 | TRBD2 | TRBV6-1 | CATGTSGNYEQYF | TGTGCCACCGGGACTAGCGGGAACTACGAGCAGTACTTC
many | TRBJ1-5 | TRBD1 | TRBV28 | CASSPLNLTGTQPQHF | TGTGCCAGCAGCCCCCTCAACCTGACAGGGACTCAGCCCCAGCATTTT
many | TRBJ2-5 | TRBD1 | TRBV29-1 | CSVEGQGRQETQYF | TGCAGCGTCGAAGGACAGGGAAGACAAGAGACCCAGTACTTC
few | TRBJ1-2 | . | TRBV3-1 | CASSQATGFYGYTF | TGTGCCAGCAGCCAAGCGACAGGTTTCTATGGCTACACCTTC
many | TRBJ2-1 | . | TRBV11-2 | CASSLGPSGYYNEQFF | TGTGCCAGCAGCTTAGGCCCCAGCGGCTACTACAATGAGCAGTTCTTC
once | TRBJ1-5 | TRBD1 | TRBV9 | CANSDRAISNQPQHF | TGTGCCAACTCGGACAGGGCCATTAGCAATCAGCCCCAGCATTTT
many | TRBJ2-1 | TRBD2 | TRBV6-1 | CASSYSRLAVYNEQFF | TGTGCCAGCAGTTATAGCAGACTAGCAGTCTACAATGAGCAGTTCTTC
many | TRBJ1-2 | . | TRBV7-9 | CASSPLGIADGYTF | TGTGCCAGCAGCCCCCTGGGGATCGCGGATGGCTACACCTTC
. | TRBJ1-3 | TRBD1 | TRBV12-3/TRBV12-4 | CASSWGTGGNTIYF | TGTGCCAGCAGTTGGGGGACAGGGGGAAACACCATATATTTT
few | TRBJ2-2 | . | TRBV30 | CAWSSGGDHTGELFF | TGTGCCTGGAGTTCTGGCGGGGACCATACCGGGGAGCTGTTTTTT
many | TRBJ2-7 | TRBD1 | TRBV6-1 | CASRPGQSGEQYF | TGTGCCAGCAGGCCGGGACAGAGCGGCGAGCAGTACTTC
many | TRBJ2-5 | . | TRBV6-1 | CASKKGQRETQYF | TGTGCCAGCAAGAAGGGCCAGAGGGAGACCCAGTACTTC
few | TRBJ2-6 | . | TRBV7-7 | CASGLGTGSGANVLTF | TGTGCTAGCGGCTTAGGGACTGGCTCTGGGGCCAACGTCCTGACTTTC
many | TRBJ2-1 | TRBD2 | TRBV2 | CASSAPGTSGSSEQFF | TGTGCCAGCAGTGCCCCCGGGACTAGCGGGAGCAGTGAGCAGTTCTTC
. | TRBJ1-4 | . | TRBV12-5 | CASAPPLRGNQANEKLFF | TGTGCTAGTGCCCCTCCTCTCAGGGGAAATCAAGCTAATGAAAAACTGTTTTTT
many | TRBJ1-2 | TRBD1 | TRBV7-9 | CASSQHDRGGYTF | TGTGCCAGCAGCCAGCATGACAGGGGAGGCTACACCTTC
. | TRBJ1-2 | . | TRBV3-1 | CASSQDRGGNYGYTF | TGTGCCAGCAGCCAAGATAGAGGCGGAAACTATGGCTACACCTTC
few | TRBJ2-3 | . | TRBV25-1 | CASGLGLAGAGEDTQYF | TGTGCCAGCGGGTTGGGCCTCGCAGGGGCGGGGGAAGATACGCAGTATTTT
few | TRBJ2-3 | TRBD2 | TRBV9 | CASSVEGLAQNTQYF | TGTGCCAGCAGCGTAGAAGGACTAGCGCAGAATACGCAGTATTTT
. | TRBJ2-1 | TRBD1 | TRBV28 | CASSFPGQGRFYNEQFF | TGTGCCAGCAGTTTTCCGGGACAGGGGCGGTTCTACAATGAGCAGTTCTTC
. | TRBJ2-1 | . | TRBV9 | CASSVDRAPYNEQFF | TGTGCCAGCAGCGTAGACAGAGCACCATACAATGAGCAGTTCTTC
few | TRBJ1-3 | . | TRBV6-2/TRBV6-3 | CASNLDPGNTIYF | TGTGCCAGCAACTTAGACCCAGGAAACACCATATATTTT
many | TRBJ2-3 | . | TRBV20-1 | CSATFGTKSGTQYF | TGCAGTGCAACCTTTGGGACCAAGAGCGGTACGCAGTATTTT
many | TRBJ2-1 | . | TRBV12-3/TRBV12-4 | CASSLGDISQEQFF | TGTGCCAGCAGTTTGGGGGACATTTCTCAGGAGCAGTTCTTC
many | TRBJ1-2 | . | TRBV7-9 | CASSFGQGTGYTF | TGTGCCAGCAGCTTTGGCCAGGGGACTGGCTACACCTTC
many | TRBJ2-7 | . | TRBV12-3/TRBV12-4 | CASCSGGTGTDYEQYF | TGTGCCAGCTGCTCGGGGGGGACAGGCACGGACTACGAGCAGTACTTC
. | TRBJ2-7 | . | TRBV7-2 | CASSRRASAYEQYF | TGTGCCAGCAGTCGCAGGGCTAGCGCCTACGAGCAGTACTTC
many | TRBJ2-7 | TRBD2 | TRBV6-5 | CASSYSRLAGYEQYF | TGTGCCAGCAGTTACTCGAGGCTAGCGGGCTACGAGCAGTACTTC
many | TRBJ2-4 | TRBD1 | TRBV14 | CASSQVQGRAKNIQYF | TGTGCCAGCAGCCAAGTACAGGGGCGAGCCAAAAACATTCAGTACTTC
many | TRBJ2-1 | TRBD2 | TRBV2 | CACSGTSFANEQFF | TGTGCCTGTTCAGGGACTAGTTTCGCCAATGAGCAGTTCTTC